This TCR beta chain was documented in a study of cytomegalovirus exposure and HLA in healthy donors. Germline CDR1 and CDR2: SGDLS and YYNGEE. The CDR3 runs to 12 residues. V gave up 4 bases and J gave up 7 bases; unmatched junction bases: 1. Study-level findings and limits: Reported performance of the classifier showed diagnosis of cytomegalovirus status with high specificity and sensitivity. Several of the most significant clusters appeared, in a later analysis, to be linked to common viral pathogens.

As to this clone: Its specificity is unknown.

The PCR contained 60 Vbeta and 13 Jbeta primers. The protocol was immunoSEQ multiplex PCR, while the TCRdb copy is restricted to in-frame clones and leaves out a portion. The sample consists of 85,000 to 130,000 clones, 75% of them appearing once. The receptor was derived from a man aged 35 to 55 in good health and CMV-seronegative. The sequenced sample consisted of PBMCs. The chain has TRBV9 and TRBJ2-7; 11 nucleotides line up with TRBD2. CDR3 nucleotide sequence: TGTGCCAGCAGCCGGACTAGCGGGGAGCAGTACTTC. Encoded protein: CASSRTSGEQYF.